These T cell receptor beta chains were read from a single sample in a study of blood T cell repertoires in COVID-19. The assay was immunoSEQ multiplex PCR, and TCRdb's table has in-frame clones only and misses some. The table shows around 100,000 clones, with about 89% occurring only once. Sequencing input: peripheral blood. The receptors derive from a man between 40 and 49 years old with acute or convalescent COVID-19. Both conserved end residues are part of each CDR3. A D gene is named only where the DNA matches it firmly.

D gene,J gene,V gene,CDR3 protein,CDR3 DNA
TRBD2,TRBJ2-3,TRBV4-1,CASSQDSLAGGFGDTQYF,TGCGCCAGCAGCCAAGATAGCCTAGCGGGAGGGTTTGGAGATACGCAGTATTTT
-,TRBJ2-1,TRBV19,CASSPTGGGYNEQFF,TGTGCCAGTAGCCCCACAGGGGGGGGCTACAATGAGCAGTTCTTC
TRBD2,TRBJ2-1,TRBV12-5,CASGLRREGRNEQFF,TGTGCTAGTGGTTTAAGGCGGGAGGGCCGCAATGAGCAGTTCTTC
-,TRBJ2-2,TRBV30,CALDGGRPGELFF,TGTGCCCTAGACGGGGGACGCCCCGGGGAGCTGTTTTTT
-,TRBJ1-2,TRBV5-5,CASSLVGGSGYGYTF,TGTGCCAGCAGCTTGGTGGGGGGATCGGGGTATGGCTACACCTTC
-,TRBJ2-2,TRBV12-1,CASSFKLLCTGELFF,TGTGCCAGCAGCTTTAAACTCCTCTGCACCGGGGAGCTGTTTTTT
-,TRBJ2-7,TRBV5-1,CASSPGTNEQYF,TGCGCCAGCAGCCCCGGGACAAACGAGCAGTACTTC
-,TRBJ1-2,TRBV19,CASSTTGNYGYTF,TGTGCCAGTAGTACTACAGGGAACTATGGCTACACCTTC
TRBD1,TRBJ1-2,TRBV7-2,CASSLGWDRSNYGYTF,TGTGCCAGCAGCTTAGGATGGGACAGATCTAACTATGGCTACACCTTC
-,TRBJ2-3,TRBV6-5,CASESRPLSTDTQYF,TGTGCCAGCGAATCGCGGCCCCTAAGCACAGATACGCAGTATTTT
-,TRBJ2-7,TRBV6-1,CASSQGMYEQYF,TGTGCCAGCAGTCAGGGGATGTACGAGCAGTACTTC
-,TRBJ1-5,TRBV6-4,CASSLGGYFWCNQPQHF,TGTGCCAGCAGTTTAGGCGGGTACTTTTGGTGCAATCAGCCCCAGCATTTT
-,TRBJ2-5,TRBV5-8,CASSLARLALQETQYF,TGTGCCAGCAGCTTGGCCCGGCTAGCCCTTCAAGAGACCCAGTACTTC
-,TRBJ1-4,TRBV7-6,CASSFGGAGEKLFF,TGTGCCAGCAGTTTCGGGGGAGCGGGGGAAAAACTGTTTTTT
TRBD2,TRBJ2-3,TRBV10-3,CAIGRDPDTQYF,TGTGCCATCGGGAGGGACCCAGATACGCAGTATTTT